These T cell receptor beta chains were read from a single sample in a study of technical replicates of blood from several donors. Using immunoSEQ multiplex PCR, the repertoire was profiled, and TCRdb retains in-frame clones only, with some absent. The table lists 65,000 to 90,000 clones, around nine tenths of them singletons. The sequencing input was PBMCs. Source of these receptors: a human donor in good health. Some clones in this sample may be carry-over from other donors' samples. Each CDR3 is given with its conserved first and last residue. A D gene is named only where the DNA matches it firmly. Expanded clones are given a class, and other clones once, few, many or no size at all.

j_call	clone_size	d_call	v_call	cdr3_nt	cdr3_aa
TRBJ2-5	NA	TRBD2	TRBV2	TGTGCCAGCAGTAGGTGGGAGGGCCGAGAGACCCAGTACTTC	CASSRWEGRETQYF
TRBJ2-3	NA	NA	TRBV7-2	TGTGCCAGCAGCTTACGAGGGGGAGATACGCAGTATTTT	CASSLRGGDTQYF
TRBJ2-7	NA	TRBD2	TRBV5-1	TGCGCCAGCAAGACTGGGACTAGCGGGGGGGCTGTCTACGAGCAGTACTTC	CASKTGTSGGAVYEQYF
TRBJ1-4	NA	NA	TRBV7-9	TGTGCCAGCAGCCCGCGACAGAACCCAACTAATGAAAAACTGTTTTTT	CASSPRQNPTNEKLFF
TRBJ2-4	NA	NA	TRBV6-5	TGTGCCAGCAGCCCTTCCCAGGGGATCAACATTCAGTACTTC	CASSPSQGINIQYF
TRBJ1-6	NA	NA	TRBV4-3	TGCGCCAGCACCGAAGGCAGGAACTCCTATAATTCACCCCTCCACTTT	CASTEGRNSYNSPLHF
TRBJ1-2	once	TRBD1	TRBV5-6	TGTGCCAGCAGCCCGGCGACAGGGGGTTTTGGCGGCTACACCTTC	CASSPATGGFGGYTF
TRBJ2-7	NA	TRBD2	TRBV9	TGTGCCAGCAGCGCTACTAGCGGGGGTAACCTTGACGAGCAGTACTTC	CASSATSGGNLDEQYF
TRBJ2-1	NA	TRBD1	TRBV29-1	TGCAGCGTCTCAGGGGGCTTCGACAATGAGCAGTTCTTC	CSVSGGFDNEQFF
TRBJ2-3	NA	TRBD2	TRBV4-1	TGCGCCAGCAGCCCCTATAGCGGGGGAGCAGATACGCAGTATTTT	CASSPYSGGADTQYF
TRBJ2-1	NA	NA	TRBV6-5	TGTGCCAGCAGTCTCCAGACTAACCGTGAGCAGTTCTTC	CASSLQTNREQFF
TRBJ2-1	once	TRBD1	TRBV5-4	TGTGCCAGCAGCCGAATAGGGACAGTCGCCAATGAGCAGTTCTTC	CASSRIGTVANEQFF
TRBJ2-1	NA	NA	TRBV7-2	TGTGCCAGCAGCTTACTAGGACTTACGGGTGAGCAGTTCTTC	CASSLLGLTGEQFF
TRBJ2-1	NA	NA	TRBV6-1	TGTGCCAGCAGTGGGGATCAGGGGGGTTACAATGAGCAGTTCTTC	CASSGDQGGYNEQFF
TRBJ2-1	NA	NA	TRBV5-1	TGCGCCAGCAGCCAAGTGAGTCAAGTTCCCTACAATGAGCAGTTCTTC	CASSQVSQVPYNEQFF
TRBJ2-3	NA	NA	TRBV10-2	TGCGCCAGCAGTGAGTCGATCAGGGTACCAGATACGCAGTATTTT	CASSESIRVPDTQYF
TRBJ2-1	NA	TRBD1	TRBV7-3	TGTGCCAGCAGCCCTACCAGGGCGGACAGGGGGCGGAATGAGCAGTTCTTC	CASSPTRADRGRNEQFF
TRBJ1-2	NA	TRBD1	TRBV5-6	TGTGCCAGCAGCTTTGACTCAGGGGGATTCGTCTATGGCTACACCTTC	CASSFDSGGFVYGYTF
TRBJ2-1	NA	NA	TRBV6-5	TGTGCCAGCAGTTACCAAACGGGACTTGCCACTGAGCAGTTCTTC	CASSYQTGLATEQFF
TRBJ2-1	NA	TRBD2	TRBV6-6	TGTGCCAGCCGGGTGTATAGCGGGGGAATTTACAATGAGCAGTTCTTC	CASRVYSGGIYNEQFF
TRBJ1-1	NA	NA	TRBV6-5	TGTGCCAGCAGCCGGAAGAGGGACACTGAAGCTTTCTTT	CASSRKRDTEAFF
TRBJ1-2	once	TRBD1	TRBV5-1	TGCGCCAGCAGCGAAACCGGGACAGGTCCCCCTTACTATGGCTACACCTTC	CASSETGTGPPYYGYTF
TRBJ2-7	NA	NA	TRBV5-4	TGTGCCAGCAGCTTGGACAGGACCTACGAGCAGTACTTC	CASSLDRTYEQYF
TRBJ2-1	NA	NA	TRBV6-4	TGTGCCAGCAGCCAAACAGAGTACAATGAGCAGTTCTTC	CASSQTEYNEQFF
TRBJ1-1	NA	TRBD1	TRBV5-4	TGTGCCAGCAGCTTGGAGGGACAGGGGAGAGAAGCTTTCTTT	CASSLEGQGREAFF
TRBJ2-5	NA	TRBD1	TRBV14	TGTGCCAGCAGCCAATTACCCAGGGGGCGGTGGGAGACCCAGTACTTC	CASSQLPRGRWETQYF